The 7 T cell receptor beta chains given below trace back to one sample, sequenced in a study of blood T cell repertoires in COVID-19 (dated by TCRdb to about 2020). Library creation used the immunoSEQ multiplex PCR assay. TCRdb took this table from immuneACCESS and kept in-frame rearrangements with V and J called. Such tables lack part of the clones; where checked against another copy, unresolved V genes explain under half of the gap, and the rest is unexplained. A total of 160,000 or so clones appear in this sample, roughly nine tenths of them only once. The top ten constitute roughly a sixth of the sample. The sample consisted of peripheral blood. These receptor sequences come from a man aged 55 to 70 with active or convalescent COVID-19.

The rearrangement links TRBV5-1 to TRBJ2-7; 10 bases are shared with TRBD1. Germline-derived CDR1 and CDR2 are SGHRS and YFSETQ. The V and J ends lost 3 bases and 4 bases, in that order; junction bases with no gene match: 16. CDR3 length: 18 amino acids. CDR3 protein: CASSWGGQGPLEPYEQYF. The CDR3 DNA follows: TGCGCCAGCAGCTGGGGGGGACAGGGGCCCTTAGAACCTTACGAGCAGTACTTC.

The chain has TRBV5-1 and TRBJ1-2; tentative D call: TRBD1 (5 bases). The germline V and J ends were trimmed by 2 bases and 0 bases, with 8 bases remaining between them. This CDR3 spans 14 amino acids. From germline, CDR1 is SGHRS and CDR2 YFSETQ. CDR3 loop: CASSFREPNYGYTF. In nucleotides, the CDR3 is TGCGCCAGCAGCTTCAGGGAACCTAACTATGGCTACACCTTC.

The rearrangement uses TRBV30 and TRBJ2-2; 7 bases align to TRBD1. With V trimmed by 1 base and J by 4 bases, 3 bases remained unmatched. The CDR3 covers 14 residues. Germline V gene lookup returns CDR1 GTSNPN and CDR2 SVGIG (reference sequence). CDR3 amino acids: CAWSERGLTGELFF. The CDR3 nucleotides read TGTGCCTGGAGTGAGAGGGGGCTCACCGGGGAGCTGTTTTTT.

The chain carries TRBV21-1 and TRBJ1-4. TRBV21-1 is termed a pseudogene. This CDR3 contains 14 residues. The CDR3 loop reads CASPKKGGTEKLFF. CDR3 DNA sequence: TGTGCCAGCCCTAAAAAGGGGGGGACTGAAAAACTGTTTTTT.

This rearrangement joins TRBV5-1 to TRBJ1-1; 8 bases map to TRBD1. In germline, CDR1 is SGHRS, CDR2 YFSETQ. This CDR3 comprises 14 residues. Trimming took 6 bases from V and 1 from J; bases not matched to a gene: 5. The CDR3 spells CASTQGAGNTEAFF. CDR3 in DNA: TGCGCCAGCACCCAGGGGGCAGGGAACACTGAAGCTTTCTTT. The full variable domain, with the rest looked up from reference TRBV5-1 and TRBJ1-1, is KAGVTQTPRYLIKTRGQQVTLSCSPISGHRSVSWYQQTPGQGLQFLFEYFSETQRNKGNFPGRFSGRQFSNSRSEMNVSTLELGDSALYLCASTQGAGNTEAFFGQGTRLTVV.

The chain has TRBV11-2 and TRBJ2-5; D is possibly TRBD1 (6 bases). The length of the CDR3 is 15 residues. Germline assignment: CDR1 SGHAT and CDR2 FQNNGV. V lost 3 bases, J lost 3 bases, and 14 bases lay in between. The CDR3 coding sequence is TGTGCCAGCAGCTTCGGGCAGGGGTGGAAAGAGACCCAGTACTTC. As protein: CASSFGQGWKETQYF. Using reference TRBV11-2 and TRBJ2-5 for the parts outside the CDR3, the full variable domain is EAGVAQSPRYKIIEKRQSVAFWCNPISGHATLYWYQQILGQGPKLLIQFQNNGVVDDSQLPKDRFSAERLKGVDSTLKIQPAKLEDSAVYLCASSFGQGWKETQYFGPGTRLLVL.

For the CDR3, the DNA is TGTGCCAGCATGGACAGGGTGTTCCGTAATAGCAATCAGCCCCAGCATTTT. It encodes CASMDRVFRNSNQPQHF. The V and J genes are TRBV19 and TRBJ1-5; 8 bases agree with TRBD1. Germline V gene data show CDR1 as LNHDA and CDR2 as SQIVND (reference sequence). With 9 bases clipped from V and 0 bases from J, the junction kept 13 bases outside the gene matches. CDR3 length: 17 residues.